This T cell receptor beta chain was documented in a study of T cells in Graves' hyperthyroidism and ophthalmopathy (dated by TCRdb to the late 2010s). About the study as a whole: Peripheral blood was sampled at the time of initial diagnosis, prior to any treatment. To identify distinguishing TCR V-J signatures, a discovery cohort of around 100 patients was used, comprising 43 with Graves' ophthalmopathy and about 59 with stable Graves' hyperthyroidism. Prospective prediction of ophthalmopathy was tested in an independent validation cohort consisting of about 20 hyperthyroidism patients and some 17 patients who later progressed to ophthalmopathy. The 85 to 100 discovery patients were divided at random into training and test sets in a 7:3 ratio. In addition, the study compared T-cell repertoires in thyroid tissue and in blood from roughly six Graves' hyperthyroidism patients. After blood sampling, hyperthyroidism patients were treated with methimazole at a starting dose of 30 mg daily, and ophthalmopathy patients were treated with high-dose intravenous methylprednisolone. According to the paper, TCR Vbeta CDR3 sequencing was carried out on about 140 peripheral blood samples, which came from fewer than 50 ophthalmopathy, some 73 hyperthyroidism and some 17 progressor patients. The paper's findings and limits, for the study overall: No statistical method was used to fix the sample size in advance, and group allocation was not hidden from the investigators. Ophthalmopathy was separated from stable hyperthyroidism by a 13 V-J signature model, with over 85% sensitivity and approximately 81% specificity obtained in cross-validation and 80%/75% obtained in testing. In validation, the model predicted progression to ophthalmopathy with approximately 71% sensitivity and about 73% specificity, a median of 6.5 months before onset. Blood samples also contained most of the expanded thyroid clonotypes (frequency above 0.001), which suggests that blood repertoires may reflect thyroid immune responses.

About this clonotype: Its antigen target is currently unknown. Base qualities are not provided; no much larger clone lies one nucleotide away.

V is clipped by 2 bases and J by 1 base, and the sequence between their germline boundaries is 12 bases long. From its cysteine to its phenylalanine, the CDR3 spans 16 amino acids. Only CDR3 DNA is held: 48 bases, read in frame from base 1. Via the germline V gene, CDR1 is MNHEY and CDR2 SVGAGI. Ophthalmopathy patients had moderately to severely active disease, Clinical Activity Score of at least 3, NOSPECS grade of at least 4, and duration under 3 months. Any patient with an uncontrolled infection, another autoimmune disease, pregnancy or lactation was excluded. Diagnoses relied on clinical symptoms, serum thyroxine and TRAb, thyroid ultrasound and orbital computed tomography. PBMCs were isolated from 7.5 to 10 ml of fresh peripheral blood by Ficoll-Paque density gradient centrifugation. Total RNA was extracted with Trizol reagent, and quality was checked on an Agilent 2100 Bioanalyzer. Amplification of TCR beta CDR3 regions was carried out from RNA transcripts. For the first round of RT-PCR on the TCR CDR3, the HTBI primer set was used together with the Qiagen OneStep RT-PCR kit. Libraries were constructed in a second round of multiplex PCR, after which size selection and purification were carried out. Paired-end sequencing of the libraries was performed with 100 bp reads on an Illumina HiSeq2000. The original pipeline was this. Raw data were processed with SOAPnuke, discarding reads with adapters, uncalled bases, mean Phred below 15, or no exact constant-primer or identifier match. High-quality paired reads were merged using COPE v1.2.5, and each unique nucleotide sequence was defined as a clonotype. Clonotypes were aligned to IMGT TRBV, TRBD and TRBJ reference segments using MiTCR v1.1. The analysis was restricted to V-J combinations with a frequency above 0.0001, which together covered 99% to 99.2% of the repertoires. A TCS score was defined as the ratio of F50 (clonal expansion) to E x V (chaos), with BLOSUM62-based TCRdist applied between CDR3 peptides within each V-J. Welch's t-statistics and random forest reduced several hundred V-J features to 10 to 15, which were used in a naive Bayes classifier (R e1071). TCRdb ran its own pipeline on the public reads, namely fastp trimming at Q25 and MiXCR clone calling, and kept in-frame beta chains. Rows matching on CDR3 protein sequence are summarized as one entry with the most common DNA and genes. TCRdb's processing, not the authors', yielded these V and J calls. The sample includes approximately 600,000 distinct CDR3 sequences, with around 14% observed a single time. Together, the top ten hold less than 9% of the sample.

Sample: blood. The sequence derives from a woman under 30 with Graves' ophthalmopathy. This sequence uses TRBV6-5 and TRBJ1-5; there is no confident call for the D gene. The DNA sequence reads TGTGCCAGCAGTTACGAGCTCGGTGTAAGCAATCAGCCCCAGCATTTT. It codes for CASSYELGVSNQPQHF.